The 10 T cell receptor beta chains given below trace back to one sample, sequenced in a study of control samples from healthy donors and cancer patients. Libraries were prepared by immunoSEQ multiplex PCR; TCRdb keeps only in-frame clonotypes and omits some of them. The sample yields 70,000 to 95,000 clones, over 85% seen once. Source material: PBMCs. All receptors derive from a woman between 35 and 50 years old with lung cancer.

CDR3 coding DNA: TGTGCCAGCAGTGAATTTAGCAATCAGCCCCAGCATTTT. As protein: CASSEFSNQPQHF. The chain employs TRBV6-1 and TRBJ1-5, with D hard to call. Germline V CDR1 and CDR2: MNHNS, SASEGT. The CDR3 loop spans 13 amino acids. V was pared by 2 bases and J by 0 bases, with 2 bases between.

J is TRBJ1-5 and V is TRBV5-6; TRBD1 is a possible D gene (6 bases). The ends were cut back, 0 bases at V and 7 bases at J, with 11 bases in the middle. The germline V gene has CDR1 SGHDT and CDR2 YYEEEE. CDR3 length: 14 amino acids. This CDR3 is CASSLAQGRQPQHF. CDR3 nucleotide sequence: TGTGCCAGCAGCTTGGCCCAGGGGCGACAGCCCCAGCATTTT. The full variable domain, rest sourced from reference TRBV5-6 and TRBJ1-5, is DAGVTQSPTHLIKTRGQQVTLRCSPKSGHDTVSWYQQALGQGPQFIFQYYEEEERQRGNFPDRFSGHQFPNYSSELNVNALLLGDSALYLCASSLAQGRQPQHFGDGTRLSIL.

The gene calls are TRBV19 and TRBJ2-1, with 14 bases that match TRBD2. V trimming: 0 bases; J trimming: 5 bases; junction bases outside the gene matches: 0. The CDR3 sequence is 16 residues long. Germline V gives CDR1 LNHDA, CDR2 SQIVND (reference sequence). The CDR3 here is CASSIEGLAGDNEQFF. CDR3 coding DNA: TGTGCCAGTAGTATAGAGGGACTAGCGGGGGACAATGAGCAGTTCTTC.

This chain uses TRBV5-1 with TRBJ1-2; D is unresolved. Germline V CDR1 and CDR2: SGHRS, YFSETQ. CDR3 length equals 13 residues. With 0 bases removed from V and 3 bases from J, the gap between germline ends came to 6 bases. The CDR3 nucleotides read TGCGCCAGCAGCTTGGCGGGTGACTATGGCTACACCTTC. This sequence encodes CASSLAGDYGYTF.

V usage is TRBV5-6 and J usage is TRBJ2-7; 8 bases align to TRBD1. Germline-derived CDR1 and CDR2 are SGHDT and YYEEEE. Unmatched junction bases numbered 15, after V lost 4 bases and J lost 9 bases. CDR3 size: 15 residues. DNA for the CDR3: TGTGCCAGCAGCCCCGCCCCGGACAGGGAATTGGGGCAGTACTTC. This sequence encodes CASSPAPDRELGQYF.

The chain links TRBV6-5 to TRBJ1-1; the D is unclear. Looked up from germline, CDR1 is MNHEY and CDR2 is SVGAGI. The CDR3 totals 13 residues. V was clipped by 8 bases and J by 1 base, with 11 bases between them. The CDR3 loop reads CASRLAWNTEAFF. For the CDR3, the DNA is TGTGCCAGCCGACTGGCCTGGAACACTGAAGCTTTCTTT.

V usage is TRBV6-5 and J usage is TRBJ2-7; TRBD1 matches at 8 bases. V shed 0 bases, J shed 7 bases, and the junction held 8 bases outside the gene matches. Germline values: CDR1 MNHEY, CDR2 SVGAGI. The CDR3 contains 15 residues. CDR3 residues: CASSYSTDRGWEQYF. CDR3 DNA sequence: TGTGCCAGCAGTTACTCCACCGACAGGGGTTGGGAGCAGTACTTC.

This clone has just one count. The chain couples TRBV13 to TRBJ2-1; possibly TRBD1 for D (6 bases). The CDR3 contains 15 residues. The germline gives CDR1 PRHDT, CDR2 FYEKMQ (reference sequence). The germline V and J ends were trimmed by 0 bases and 5 bases, with 11 bases remaining between them. In DNA form, the CDR3 reads TGTGCCAGCAGCTTAGGGGACCGGGACAACAATGAGCAGTTCTTC. It encodes CASSLGDRDNNEQFF.

This chain joins TRBV28 and TRBJ1-6; 8 nucleotides agree with TRBD1. Germline trimming cut 0 bases from V and 5 bases from J; bases unmatched to any gene: 9. The CDR3 covers 18 residues. From germline, CDR1 is MDHEN and CDR2 SYDVKM. In DNA, the CDR3 is TGTGCCAGCAGTTTATGGACAGGGGTCCCCCGCGATAATTCACCCCTCCACTTT. It specifies CASSLWTGVPRDNSPLHF.

This chain uses TRBV4-1 with TRBJ2-7, with D unresolved. The CDR3 sequence is 12 residues long. CDR1 and CDR2 from the germline V gene are MGHRA and YSYEKL. The V gene lost 4 bases and the J gene lost 1 base, with 5 bases spanning the gap. The DNA of the CDR3 is TGCGCCAGCAGCCCCGGGTCCTACGAGCAGTACTTC. Residues: CASSPGSYEQYF.